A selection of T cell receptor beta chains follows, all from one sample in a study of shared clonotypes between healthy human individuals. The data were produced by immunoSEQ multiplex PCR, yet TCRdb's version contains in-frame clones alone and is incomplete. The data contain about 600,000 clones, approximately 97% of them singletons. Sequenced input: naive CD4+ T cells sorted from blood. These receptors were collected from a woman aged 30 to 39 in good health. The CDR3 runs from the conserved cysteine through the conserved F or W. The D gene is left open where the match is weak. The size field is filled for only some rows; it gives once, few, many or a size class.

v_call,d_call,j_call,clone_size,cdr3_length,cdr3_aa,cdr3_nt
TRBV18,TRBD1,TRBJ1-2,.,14,CASGRADRVDGYTF,TGTGCCAGCGGACGAGCGGACAGGGTTGATGGCTACACCTTC
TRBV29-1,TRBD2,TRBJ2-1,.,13,CSVGGGSYNEQFF,TGCAGCGTTGGGGGGGGCTCCTACAATGAGCAGTTCTTC
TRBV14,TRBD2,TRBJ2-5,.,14,CASRGLAAQETQYF,TGTGCCAGCAGGGGACTAGCGGCCCAAGAGACCCAGTACTTC
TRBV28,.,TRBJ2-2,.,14,CASSSGQNTGELFF,TGTGCCAGCAGTTCGGGGCAGAACACCGGGGAGCTGTTTTTT
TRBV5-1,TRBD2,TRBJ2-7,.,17,CASSLAPGAGGYHEQYF,TGCGCCAGCAGCTTGGCCCCCGGAGCGGGAGGTTACCACGAGCAGTACTTC
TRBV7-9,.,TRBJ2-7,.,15,CASSFVDSFPYEQYF,TGTGCCAGCAGCTTCGTAGACAGCTTTCCCTACGAGCAGTACTTC
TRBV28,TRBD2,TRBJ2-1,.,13,CASSPHHAGGPLF,TGTGCCAGCAGTCCCCACCACGCGGGAGGGCCGCTCTTC
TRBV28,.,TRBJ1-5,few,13,CASRMGGNQPQHF,TGTGCCAGCAGAATGGGGGGCAATCAGCCCCAGCATTTT
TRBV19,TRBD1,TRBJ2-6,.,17,CASQGGQGSSGANVLTF,TGTGCCAGTCAAGGTGGACAGGGAAGCTCTGGGGCCAACGTCCTGACTTTC
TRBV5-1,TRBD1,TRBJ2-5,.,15,CASSPGLGGPETQYF,TGCGCCAGCAGCCCTGGATTAGGGGGCCCAGAGACCCAGTACTTC
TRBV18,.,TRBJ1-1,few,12,CASSPGLTEAFF,TGTGCCAGCTCACCGGGACTGACTGAAGCTTTCTTT
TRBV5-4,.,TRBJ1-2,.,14,CASSFERINYGYTF,TGTGCCAGCAGCTTTGAAAGGATTAACTATGGCTACACCTTC
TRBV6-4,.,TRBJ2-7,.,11,CASPRPYEQYF,TGTGCCAGCCCGCGACCATACGAGCAGTACTTC
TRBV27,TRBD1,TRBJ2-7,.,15,CASSSPGTGVVEQYF,TGTGCCAGCAGCTCACCCGGGACAGGGGTAGTAGAGCAGTACTTC
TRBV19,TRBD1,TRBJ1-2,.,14,CASSPGQPTHGYTF,TGTGCCAGTAGTCCGGGACAGCCTACACATGGCTACACCTTC
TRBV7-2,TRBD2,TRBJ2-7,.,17,CASSFPWTSGFSYEQYF,TGTGCCAGCAGCTTTCCCTGGACTAGCGGGTTTTCCTACGAGCAGTACTTC
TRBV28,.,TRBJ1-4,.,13,CASGSGTYEKLFF,TGTGCCAGCGGGTCCGGGACCTATGAAAAACTGTTTTTT
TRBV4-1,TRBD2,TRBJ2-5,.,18,CASSQEMGSGRFRKTQYF,TGCGCCAGCAGCCAAGAGATGGGTAGCGGGAGGTTCAGAAAGACCCAGTACTTC
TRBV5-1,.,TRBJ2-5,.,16,CASSLGALGVAETQYF,TGCGCCAGCAGCTTGGGGGCTCTCGGGGTTGCAGAGACCCAGTACTTC
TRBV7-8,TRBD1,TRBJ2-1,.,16,CASSEFDRGSYNEQFF,TGTGCCAGCAGCGAATTCGACAGGGGGAGTTACAATGAGCAGTTCTTC